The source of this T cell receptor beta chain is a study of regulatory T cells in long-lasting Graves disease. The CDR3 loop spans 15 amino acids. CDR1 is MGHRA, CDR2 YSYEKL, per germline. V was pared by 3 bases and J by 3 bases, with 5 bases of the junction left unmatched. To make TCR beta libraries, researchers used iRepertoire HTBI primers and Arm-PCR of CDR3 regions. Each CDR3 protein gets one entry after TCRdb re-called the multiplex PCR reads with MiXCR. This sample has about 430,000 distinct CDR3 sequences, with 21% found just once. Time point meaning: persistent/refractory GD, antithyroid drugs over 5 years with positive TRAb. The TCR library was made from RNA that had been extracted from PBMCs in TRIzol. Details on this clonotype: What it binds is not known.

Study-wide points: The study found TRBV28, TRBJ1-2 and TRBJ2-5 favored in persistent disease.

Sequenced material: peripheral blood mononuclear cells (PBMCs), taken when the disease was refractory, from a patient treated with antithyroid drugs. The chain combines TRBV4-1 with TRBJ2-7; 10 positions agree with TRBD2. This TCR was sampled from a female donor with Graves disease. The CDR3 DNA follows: TGCGCCAGCAGCCAGCTAGCGGGAGCCGGCTACGAGCAGTACTTC. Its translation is CASSQLAGAGYEQYF.